The 21 T cell receptor beta chains listed next were all sequenced from one sample in a study of response to subunit inactivated influenza vaccine. TCRdb reprocessed the RT-PCR reads via MiXCR and lists one record per CDR3 protein. The table shows around 160,000 distinct CDR3 sequences, with roughly a tenth occurring only once. The starting material was non-naive T cells sorted from PBMCs, obtained more than 35 days after vaccination. The source is a man over 45 who received an inactivated influenza vaccine.

This clonotype showed up many times. J is TRBJ2-7 and V is TRBV20-1, with 10 bases identical to TRBD1. The CDR3 runs 12 residues. The ends lost 5 bases at V and 7 bases at J; junction bases unmatched: 5. The V gene's germline CDR1 is DFQATT and CDR2 SNEGSKA (reference sequence). CDR3 bases: TGCAGTGCTTTCAGGACAGGGGGGGAGCAGTACTTC. Translating gives CSAFRTGGEQYF.

The sample holds many counts of this clonotype. This rearrangement joins TRBV29-1 to TRBJ2-1; 8 nucleotides match TRBD2. The CDR3 extends over 16 amino acids. From germline, CDR1 is SQVTM and CDR2 ANQGSEA. V was clipped by 1 base and J by 4 bases; unmatched bases: 9. This CDR3 is CSVEVIAGILYNEQFF. Written as DNA, the CDR3 is TGCAGCGTTGAAGTTATAGCGGGGATACTGTACAATGAGCAGTTCTTC.

This clonotype was seen many times. The genes are TRBV20-1 and TRBJ2-4; 15 bases are a match to TRBD2. The CDR3 totals 17 residues. Germline V gives CDR1 DFQATT, CDR2 SNEGSKA (reference sequence). Unmatched junction bases numbered 4, after V lost 3 bases and J lost 1 base. The CDR3 loop reads CSARGTSGRFAKNIQYF. CDR3 nucleotides: TGCAGTGCTAGGGGGACTAGCGGGAGGTTTGCCAAAAACATTCAGTACTTC.

This clonotype was seen ten or more times. A junction boundary mismatches the germline segment, possibly from a read error. The rearrangement joins TRBV7-9 to TRBJ1-4, with D perhaps matching TRBD1 (5 bases). The CDR3 length is 10 residues. From germline, CDR1 is SEHNR and CDR2 FQNEAQ (reference sequence). The CDR3 nucleotides are TGTGCCAGCAGCCTACAGGACTTGGTTTTT. Its translation is CASSLQDLVF. Combining the CDR3 with reference TRBV7-9 and TRBJ1-4 gives the whole variable domain DTGVSQNPRHKITKRGQNVTFRCDPISEHNRLYWYRQTLGQGPEFLTYFQNEAQLEKSRLLSDRFSAERPKGSFSTLEIQRTEQGDSAMYLCASSLQDLVFGSGTQLSVL.

There are many counts of this clonotype. The rearrangement links TRBV18 to TRBJ2-6, with D uncertain. V lost 2 bases to trimming and J lost 1 base, with 6 bases between them. This CDR3 has 15 residues. Germline CDR1 reads KGHSH; CDR2 reads LQKENI. Here the CDR3 DNA reads TGTGCCAGCTCACCAAGGGCATCTGGGGCCAACGTCCTGACTTTC. Its translation: CASSPRASGANVLTF.

The rearrangement uses TRBV20-1 and TRBJ2-7; D uncertain. Trimming stripped 6 bases from V and 1 base from J, with 13 bases between. Germline CDR1 and CDR2: DFQATT and SNEGSKA (reference sequence). The CDR3 runs 13 residues. CDR3 sequence (DNA): TGCAGTGCGCTAGTCGGTACTTCCTACGAGCAGTACTTC. Protein: CSALVGTSYEQYF.

This clonotype appeared a few times. This chain connects TRBV5-1 to TRBJ1-6; D unclear. Trimming removed 0 bases at V and 5 bases at J, with 12 bases between. CDR1 is SGHRS and CDR2 is YFSETQ in the germline V gene. CDR3 length equals 16 residues. CDR3 DNA sequence: TGCGCCAGCAGCTTGGCAGGCCGGAATAATAATTCACCCCTCCACTTT. Encoded protein: CASSLAGRNNNSPLHF.

The table lists this clonotype with many counts. The V call is TRBV19, the J call TRBJ1-5; unclear D gene. The length of the CDR3 is 15 residues. Trimming left V 5 bases short and J 0 bases short, with 11 bases between. CDR1 is LNHDA, CDR2 SQIVND, per germline (reference sequence). CDR3: CASSLQQNSNQPQHF. The CDR3 DNA reads as TGTGCCAGTAGTCTGCAACAGAATAGCAATCAGCCCCAGCATTTT.

There are many counts of this clonotype. V is TRBV12-3 or TRBV12-4 and J is TRBJ2-1, with TRBD2 matching 13 bases. V lost 6 bases, J lost 2 bases, and 10 bases stayed unmatched. This CDR3 is 18 amino acids long. The CDR3 DNA reads as TGTGCCAGCAGCTCAACTAGCGGGGGGGGCCGCACCTACAATGAGCAGTTCTTC. As protein: CASSSTSGGGRTYNEQFF.

This clonotype appeared many times. The V and J genes are TRBV10-3 and TRBJ2-7; 11 bases agree with TRBD2. Germline CDR1 reads ENHRY; CDR2 reads SYGVKD. Unmatched junction bases numbered 10, after V lost 8 bases and J lost 1 base. The CDR3 totals 16 residues. The CDR3 sequence: CAIAGTSGARSYEQYF. The CDR3 coding sequence is TGTGCCATCGCCGGGACTAGCGGAGCTCGATCCTACGAGCAGTACTTC.

The chain employs TRBV7-9 and TRBJ1-1, with TRBD1 matching 7 bases. The germline gives CDR1 SEHNR, CDR2 FQNEAQ (reference sequence). V was clipped by 4 bases and J by 0 bases; unmatched bases: 2. This CDR3 has 14 amino acids. Here the CDR3 reads CASSWGQLNTEAFF. The CDR3 bases are TGTGCCAGCAGCTGGGGACAGCTGAACACTGAAGCTTTCTTT. Drawing the rest from reference TRBV7-9 and TRBJ1-1, the complete variable domain is DTGVSQNPRHKITKRGQNVTFRCDPISEHNRLYWYRQTLGQGPEFLTYFQNEAQLEKSRLLSDRFSAERPKGSFSTLEIQRTEQGDSAMYLCASSWGQLNTEAFFGQGTRLTVV.

V and J are TRBV12-2 and TRBJ2-2. TRBV12-2 is described as a pseudogene. This CDR3 has 13 residues. This CDR3 is CASRLQHTGELFF. CDR3 nucleotides: TGTGCAAGTCGCTTACAGCACACCGGGGAGCTGTTTTTT.

This clonotype has at least ten counts. J is TRBJ2-2 and V is TRBV11-2; no definite D call. CDR3 length: 14 residues. The germline CDR1 and CDR2 sequences are SGHAT and FQNNGV. The ends were cut back, 1 base at V and 4 bases at J, with 7 bases in the middle. The CDR3 loop reads CASSLVVVTGELFF. The CDR3 DNA follows: TGTGCCAGCAGCTTAGTTGTGGTCACCGGGGAGCTGTTTTTT. The full variable domain, in which reference TRBV11-2 and TRBJ2-2 provide the parts outside the CDR3, is EAGVAQSPRYKIIEKRQSVAFWCNPISGHATLYWYQQILGQGPKLLIQFQNNGVVDDSQLPKDRFSAERLKGVDSTLKIQPAKLEDSAVYLCASSLVVVTGELFFGEGSRLTVL.

This chain links TRBV28 with TRBJ2-5, with D possibly matching TRBD2 (6 bases). Germline V gives CDR1 MDHEN, CDR2 SYDVKM. This CDR3 comprises 13 residues. The V gene lost 6 bases and the J gene lost 2 bases, with 10 bases spanning the gap. CDR3 protein: CASRPGLQETQYF. In DNA form, the CDR3 reads TGTGCCAGCAGGCCCGGACTACAAGAGACCCAGTACTTC.

This clonotype has just a few counts. The rearrangement uses TRBV7-2 and TRBJ2-1; TRBD2 matches at 7 bases. The V and J ends lost 0 bases and 9 bases, in that order; junction bases with no gene match: 8. CDR3 size: 15 residues. CDR1 and CDR2 (germline): SGHTA, FQGNSA. The CDR3 DNA reads TGTGCCAGCAGCTTAGCGAGACTAGCTAATACTGAGCAGTTCTTC. This gives the protein CASSLARLANTEQFF.

This clonotype was detected many times. The chain has TRBV5-6 and TRBJ1-2; D not certain. The CDR3 loop spans 14 amino acids. Germline CDR1 reads SGHDT; CDR2 reads YYEEEE. The ends were cut back, 1 base at V and 1 base at J, with 8 bases in the middle. The CDR3 coding sequence is TGTGCCAGCAGCTTGCGGGCTGGTAACTATGGCTACACCTTC. Translation gives CASSLRAGNYGYTF.

This clonotype was detected only a few times. V usage is TRBV18 and J usage is TRBJ1-1, with a possible D match to TRBD1 (5 bases). CDR3 length: 13 residues. Trimming took 4 bases from V and 1 from J, leaving 7 bases between them. CDR1 and CDR2 (germline): KGHSH, LQKENI. CDR3 sequence: CASSRQQNTEAFF. The CDR3 DNA follows: TGTGCCAGCTCACGACAGCAGAACACTGAAGCTTTCTTT.

This clonotype was observed many times. V gene TRBV12-3 or TRBV12-4 combines with J gene TRBJ2-3; no firm D call. The CDR3 contains 14 residues. Trimming stripped 6 bases from V and 9 bases from J, with 19 bases between. In DNA form, the CDR3 reads TGTGCCAGCAGCTTGGACCGACCTCTCCCCACGCAGTATTTT. As protein: CASSLDRPLPTQYF.

This clonotype has only a few counts. V is TRBV5-1 and J is TRBJ2-3; 11 bases map to TRBD2. CDR3 length equals 15 residues. CDR1 and CDR2 (germline): SGHRS, YFSETQ. Trimming at V came to 4 bases and at J to 3 bases, leaving 4 bases not matched to a gene. CDR3 nucleotide sequence: TGCGCCAGCAGCCTTACTAGCGGGAGAACAGATACGCAGTATTTT. Protein: CASSLTSGRTDTQYF.

There are a few counts of this clonotype. The V call is TRBV7-2, the J call TRBJ2-3; 9 bases are a match to TRBD1. The CDR3 is 15 residues long. V trimming: 3 bases; J trimming: 4 bases; junction bases outside the gene matches: 5. Germline V lookup: CDR1 SGHTA, CDR2 FQGNSA. The CDR3 here is CASSLRDRVPDTQYF. The CDR3 region has the DNA TGTGCCAGCAGCTTGAGGGACAGGGTCCCAGATACGCAGTATTTT.

The V gene is TRBV7-3, the J gene TRBJ2-2; D ambiguous. Trimming took off 0 bases at V and 0 bases at J, with 5 bases between the two ends. Germline V gene data show CDR1 as SGHTA and CDR2 as FQGTGA. The CDR3 is 15 residues long. CDR3: CASSLTAANTGELFF. CDR3 DNA: TGTGCCAGCAGCTTAACGGCGGCGAACACCGGGGAGCTGTTTTTT.